This T cell receptor (beta chain) is drawn from a study of T cell changes during pregnancy in multiple sclerosis. Libraries were prepared by immunoSEQ multiplex PCR; TCRdb keeps only in-frame clonotypes and omits some of them. This sample has approximately 98,000 clones, with about 91% found just once. Per germline, CDR1 SGHNT and CDR2 YYREEE (reference sequence). This CDR3 spans 16 amino acids. Trimming stripped 4 bases from V and 2 bases from J, with 13 bases between. This specimen was peripheral blood, taken after pregnancy. The chain is built from TRBV5-4 and TRBJ2-6, with D possibly being TRBD2 (6 bases). The clonotype comes from a female donor in good health, enrolled as a control in a pregnancy study. CDR3 loop: CASSPVRGPGANVLTF. In nucleotides, the CDR3 is TGTGCCAGCAGCCCTGTGCGGGGCCCTGGGGCCAACGTCCTGACTTTC.